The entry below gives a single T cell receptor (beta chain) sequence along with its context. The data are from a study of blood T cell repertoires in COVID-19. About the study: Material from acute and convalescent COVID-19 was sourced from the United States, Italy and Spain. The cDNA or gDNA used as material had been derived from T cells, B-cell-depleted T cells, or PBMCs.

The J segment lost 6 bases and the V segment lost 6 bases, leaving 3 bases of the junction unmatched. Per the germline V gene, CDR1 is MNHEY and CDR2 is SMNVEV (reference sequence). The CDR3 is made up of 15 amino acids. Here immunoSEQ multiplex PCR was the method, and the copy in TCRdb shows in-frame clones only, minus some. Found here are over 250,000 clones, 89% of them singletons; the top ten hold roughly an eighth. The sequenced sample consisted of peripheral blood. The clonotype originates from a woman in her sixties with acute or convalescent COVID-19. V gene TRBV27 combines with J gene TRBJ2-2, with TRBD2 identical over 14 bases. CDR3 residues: CASSLTSGGAGELFF. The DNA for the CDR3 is TGTGCCAGCAGCCTGACTAGCGGGGGGGCCGGGGAGCTGTTTTTT.